One sample yielded the 19 T cell receptor beta chains listed below, sequenced in a study of Graves' ophthalmopathy and Graves' hyperthyroidism. RNA served as the template for amplifying TCR beta CDR3 regions. HTBI-primed RT-PCR formed the first round, and a multiplex PCR formed the second. TCRdb reprocessed the multiplex PCR reads with MiXCR, giving one entry per CDR3 protein. The sample has about 200,000 distinct CDR3 sequences; approximately 28% are singletons. The sample taken for sequencing was peripheral blood. These receptors originate from a man aged 45 to 65 with Graves' ophthalmopathy.

The V gene is TRBV7-8, the J gene TRBJ1-5; TRBD1 is a possible D gene (5 bases). Per germline, CDR1 SGHVS and CDR2 FQNEAQ. The CDR3 spans 12 residues. Trimming took off 8 bases at V and 6 bases at J, with 11 bases between the two ends. CDR3 nucleotide sequence: TGTGCCAGCGGGGGGGTGGGTCAGCCCCAGCATTTT. Its translation is CASGGVGQPQHF.

This chain uses TRBV6-1 with TRBJ1-2; 7 nucleotides match TRBD1. Germline-derived CDR1 and CDR2 are MNHNS and SASEGT. The V gene end was trimmed by 7 bases and the J gene end by 4 bases; junction bases not matched to a gene: 12. The CDR3 covers 15 residues. This CDR3 reads CASTGTASSVYGYTF. As DNA, the CDR3 is TGTGCCAGCACCGGGACAGCATCTTCTGTCTATGGCTACACCTTC.

Ten or more counts support this clonotype. V usage is TRBV6-5 and J usage is TRBJ2-5; D remains unclear. Trimming removed 0 bases at V and 9 bases at J, with 11 bases between. The length of the CDR3 is 13 residues. Germline V gives CDR1 MNHEY, CDR2 SVGAGI. CDR3 coding DNA: TGTGCCAGCAGTTACTCGACGGTTAGGGCCCAGTACTTC. It specifies CASSYSTVRAQYF.

The genes are TRBV20-1 and TRBJ2-2; D assignment may be TRBD1 or TRBD2 (5 bases each). V lost 6 bases and J lost 3, with 17 bases in between. The germline V gene encodes CDR1 DFQATT and CDR2 SNEGSKA (reference sequence). This CDR3 comprises 15 residues. DNA for the CDR3: TGCAGTGCGAGGGACCCCGGGTCGGACACCGGGGAGCTGTTTTTT. Its protein product is CSARDPGSDTGELFF.

At least ten counts were recorded for this clonotype. This chain joins TRBV4-3 and TRBJ1-5, with D maybe TRBD1 (5 bases). CDR1 is LGHNA, CDR2 YSLEER, per germline. The germline V and J ends were trimmed by 0 bases and 7 bases, with 10 bases remaining between them. The CDR3 consists of 14 residues. CDR3 DNA sequence: TGCGCCAGCAGCCAAGACAGGGAAGGCCAGCCCCAGCATTTT. Protein: CASSQDREGQPQHF.

This clonotype was counted ten times or more. The chain uses TRBV7-2 and TRBJ1-5, with D possibly matching TRBD1 (5 bases). With 4 bases removed from V and 2 bases from J, the gap between germline ends came to 12 bases. This CDR3 is built from 15 residues. CDR1 and CDR2 from the germline V gene are SGHTA and FQGNSA. CDR3 in amino acids: CASSSEGMGNQPQHF. As DNA, the CDR3 is TGTGCCAGCAGCTCAGAGGGGATGGGCAATCAGCCCCAGCATTTT.

This clonotype was seen ten or more times. The rearrangement uses TRBV7-2 and TRBJ2-7, with 9 bases identical to TRBD1. The germline V gene encodes CDR1 SGHTA and CDR2 FQGNSA. The V and J ends lost 5 bases and 3 bases, in that order; junction bases with no gene match: 5. CDR3 size: 14 residues. CDR3 in DNA: TGTGCCAGCAGCCCCGGGGACAGGGTCTACGAGCAGTACTTC. This codes for CASSPGDRVYEQYF.

This clonotype was detected ten times or more. The chain links TRBV27 to TRBJ2-7; D remains unclear. The CDR3 has 11 residues. The germline V gene encodes CDR1 MNHEY and CDR2 SMNVEV (reference sequence). The germline V and J ends were trimmed by 2 bases and 5 bases, with 4 bases remaining between them. The CDR3 reads CASSLKNEQYF. CDR3 nucleotides: TGTGCCAGCAGTTTAAAGAACGAGCAGTACTTC.

This clonotype was counted ten times or more. The chain combines TRBV15 with TRBJ2-7; 7 positions agree with TRBD1. Germline V gene lookup returns CDR1 LNHNV and CDR2 YYDKDF (reference sequence). The CDR3 loop spans 14 amino acids. With 2 bases clipped from V and 1 base from J, the junction kept 2 bases outside the gene matches. CDR3 bases: TGTGCCACCAGCAGACGGGACAGTTCCTACGAGCAGTACTTC. It codes for CATSRRDSSYEQYF.

This clonotype was detected ten times or more. V is TRBV6-2 or TRBV6-3 and J is TRBJ2-2, with 8 nucleotides matching TRBD1. The CDR3 sequence is 13 residues long. Germline CDR1 is MNHEY and CDR2 is SVGEGT. Losses at the gene ends were 8 bases for V and 6 bases for J; bases not matched to a gene: 5. The CDR3 protein is CASDRGNAGELFF. The CDR3 DNA reads as TGTGCCAGCGACAGGGGTAACGCCGGGGAGCTGTTTTTT.

This clonotype was detected many times. The CDR3 region is CSVERQGEQYF. For the CDR3, the DNA is TGCAGCGTTGAGAGACAAGGGGAGCAGTACTTC. The V gene is TRBV29-1, the J gene TRBJ2-7, with unresolved D. The CDR3 totals 11 residues. CDR1 is SQVTM and CDR2 is ANQGSEA in the germline V gene. The V end lost 3 bases, the J end lost 7 bases, and 10 bases lay between the germline ends.

This clonotype showed up just once. The chain uses TRBV6-1 and TRBJ1-2; 9 bases map to TRBD1. This CDR3 is 16 amino acids long. V lost 7 bases, J lost 4 bases, and 13 bases stayed unmatched. The germline V gene encodes CDR1 MNHNS and CDR2 SASEGT. Written as DNA, the CDR3 is TGTGCCAGCATCGGACAGGGGTCTTCGAATCTCTATGGCTACACCTTC. Translated, it gives CASIGQGSSNLYGYTF.

This clonotype was seen at least ten times. The CDR3 coding sequence is TGTGCCAGTAGTATAGTTGGGGGCTCCTACGAGCAGTACTTC. This sequence encodes CASSIVGGSYEQYF. V gene TRBV19 combines with J gene TRBJ2-7, with D possibly being TRBD1 or TRBD2 (5 bases each). Germline-derived CDR1 and CDR2 are LNHDA and SQIVND (reference sequence). The V end was cut by 1 base, the J end by 0 bases, with 7 bases between. The CDR3 length is 14 residues.

This CDR3 is CAWGNSGRLNGGSYNSPLHF. In DNA form, the CDR3 reads TGTGCCTGGGGTAATAGTGGCAGGCTCAACGGCGGCTCCTATAATTCACCCCTCCACTTT. The chain has TRBV30 and TRBJ1-6; no reliable D call. With 5 bases removed from V and 0 bases from J, the gap between germline ends came to 26 bases. Per the germline V gene, CDR1 is GTSNPN and CDR2 is SVGIG (reference sequence). The CDR3 spans 20 residues.

This clonotype was seen at least ten times. The V call is TRBV11-2, the J call TRBJ1-3, with D uncertain. The CDR3 has 13 residues. V dropped 3 bases and J dropped 4 bases, with 7 bases sitting between them. CDR1 and CDR2 (germline): SGHAT, FQNNGV. The CDR3 reads CASSFIQGNTIYF. CDR3 bases: TGTGCCAGCAGCTTTATACAAGGAAACACCATATATTTT.

J is TRBJ2-1 and V is TRBV6-2 or TRBV6-3; TRBD2 agrees at 12 bases. CDR1 and CDR2 (germline): MNHEY, SVGEGT. V was clipped by 2 bases and J by 9 bases; unmatched bases: 17. This CDR3 spans 19 amino acids. The DNA of the CDR3 is TGTGCCAGCAGTTACGGGCGGACTAGCGGGATAAAAAAGGTTGGTGAGCAGTTCTTC. As protein: CASSYGRTSGIKKVGEQFF.

This clonotype showed up many times. The J gene is TRBJ1-1, the V gene TRBV7-6; TRBD1 is a possible D gene (6 bases). CDR3 length equals 16 residues. The V end was cut by 4 bases, the J end by 1 base, with 16 bases between. Germline V gene lookup returns CDR1 SGHVS and CDR2 FNYEAQ. The DNA for the CDR3 is TGTGCCAGCAGCTCGAGCCCAGGGGCTACGAACACTGAAGCTTTCTTT. Its protein product is CASSSSPGATNTEAFF.

This clonotype was seen a single time. The chain has TRBV20-1 and TRBJ1-2, with TRBD1 as a possible D gene (5 bases). Trimming removed 5 bases from V and 6 bases from J, with 16 bases in between. CDR3 length: 13 residues. Per the germline V gene, CDR1 is DFQATT and CDR2 is SNEGSKA (reference sequence). The CDR3 spells CSAFISGSDGYTF. The CDR3 DNA follows: TGCAGTGCTTTCATCTCAGGGTCAGATGGCTACACCTTC.

In its sample, this clonotype was seen many times. The chain recombines TRBV18 with TRBJ1-1; D may be TRBD1 (5 bases). Trimming shortened V by 2 bases and J by 0 bases, and 10 bases separated the two germline ends. Germline V gene lookup returns CDR1 KGHSH and CDR2 LQKENI. The CDR3 has 15 amino acids. The CDR3 reads CASSPGGSMNTEAFF. The CDR3 DNA reads as TGTGCCAGCTCACCAGGGGGATCGATGAACACTGAAGCTTTCTTT. The full variable domain, with the rest looked up from reference TRBV18 and TRBJ1-1, is NAGVMQNPRHLVRRRGQEARLRCSPMKGHSHVYWYRQLPEEGLKFMVYLQKENIIDESGMPKERFSAEFPKEGPSILRIQQVVRGDSAAYFCASSPGGSMNTEAFFGQGTRLTVV.